The rows below give T cell receptor beta chains drawn from one sample of a study of blood T cell repertoires in COVID-19. Method: immunoSEQ multiplex PCR; TCRdb's copy keeps in-frame clones and lacks some. Of about 240,000 clones in the sample, 85% were seen once. Sequenced material: peripheral blood. Source of these receptors: a man aged 45-60 years with COVID-19, enrolled during active disease. Each CDR3 is given without its conserved first and last residue.

V	J	length	CDR3
TRBV7-3	TRBJ2-2	13	ASSLRLAGAGELF
TRBV6-5	TRBJ2-3	13	ASRSGGMITDTQY
TRBV24-1	TRBJ2-2	10	ATSGVAGELF
TRBV18	TRBJ2-5	12	ASSPPFSRETQY
TRBV2	TRBJ2-7	12	ASSGGGQIYEQY
TRBV29-1	TRBJ2-3	14	SVVGGERDGTDTQY
TRBV3-1/TRBV3-2	TRBJ1-2	10	ASSKTGAGYT
TRBV7-2	TRBJ2-5	15	ASTPRSSGGAWETQY
TRBV19	TRBJ2-7	12	ASSISGSSYEQY
TRBV7-9	TRBJ2-2	10	ASSKLAGELF
TRBV7-2	TRBJ2-7	13	ASSQLGGGANEQY
TRBV6-6	TRBJ2-1	13	ASSYRGDLYNEQF
TRBV10-2	TRBJ1-1	11	ASSAGGTAEAF
TRBV3-1/TRBV3-2	TRBJ2-3	12	ASSLREGTDTQY
TRBV3-1/TRBV3-2	TRBJ2-3	17	ASSHQGTSGAVRADTQY
TRBV7-6	TRBJ1-1	15	ASSFGGGAGMNTEAF
TRBV19	TRBJ2-5	14	ASSHRDRGSGETQY
TRBV5-1	TRBJ1-2	12	ASSGSGTAGGYT
TRBV5-1	TRBJ1-1	12	ASSFTGSATEAF
TRBV2	TRBJ1-1	14	ASSEIAWGRNTEAF
TRBV9	TRBJ2-2	12	ASSVELSSGELF
TRBV30	TRBJ2-1	14	AWSVHPRGAGNEQF
TRBV6-5	TRBJ2-1	12	ASSYSNGGNEQF
TRBV4-2	TRBJ1-1	14	ASSQDPRGAGTEAF
TRBV7-3	TRBJ2-1	14	ASSPQGAGVYNEQF
TRBV6-5	TRBJ2-2	13	ASSFERENTGELF
TRBV19	TRBJ1-5	13	ASSFGQGLPQPQH
TRBV6-5	TRBJ1-6	12	ASSTGQPNSPLH
TRBV6-5	TRBJ2-1	12	ASSQAGRDNEQF
TRBV6-6	TRBJ1-5	16	ASSLTSAGAGRNQPQH
TRBV9	TRBJ1-2	14	ASSVVPDRGYYGYT
TRBV10-3	TRBJ2-5	15	AISESFGGRSQETQY
TRBV28	TRBJ1-5	15	ASTELPGQYAKQPQH
TRBV18	TRBJ2-7	11	ASSPGQGGEQY
TRBV6-5	TRBJ2-7	13	ASRSWKDRVYEQY
TRBV29-1	TRBJ2-1	11	SVGSGASVEQF
TRBV6-2/TRBV6-3	TRBJ2-7	10	ASSQTGLQQY
TRBV6-5	TRBJ2-1	13	ASSLTGAGYDEQF
TRBV5-5	TRBJ1-5	12	ASSWDRTNQPQH
TRBV9	TRBJ2-7	14	ASSVALAGDPYEQY
TRBV5-1	TRBJ2-4	17	ASSLAPTGGDLAKNIQY
TRBV7-9	TRBJ1-2	13	ASSSPGQLNYGYT
TRBV24-1	TRBJ1-4	14	ATSDLRGPDYEKLF
TRBV6-2/TRBV6-3	TRBJ1-1	11	ASSPTGWTEAF
TRBV9	TRBJ1-1	14	ASSVVPQGAQTEAF
TRBV5-5	TRBJ2-1	11	ASSLSRGNEQF
TRBV7-8	TRBJ2-2	13	ASRAPGGNTGELF
TRBV6-4	TRBJ1-2	16	DALGVYAGIPLSAGYT
TRBV10-3	TRBJ2-3	12	AASTGEASYTQY
TRBV5-5	TRBJ2-1	15	ASSPRTRGQGYNEQF
TRBV7-8	TRBJ1-6	15	ASSQGQGASYNSPLH
TRBV11-2	TRBJ2-3	11	ASRGGITDTQY
TRBV5-1	TRBJ1-1	13	ASSWAGTGGTEAF
TRBV18	TRBJ1-3	14	ASSPGTGLSGNTIY
TRBV5-1	TRBJ2-2	11	ASSLQGTGELF
TRBV4-3	TRBJ1-4	14	ASSQGSGIPNEKLF